What follows is one T cell receptor (beta chain) and its context. Its antigen is as yet unknown. It was with 60 Vbeta and 13 Jbeta primers that the PCR ran. The assay was immunoSEQ multiplex PCR, and TCRdb's table has in-frame clones only and misses some. The table lists fewer than 150,000 clones, around 76% of them singletons. The data were taken from a study of cytomegalovirus exposure and HLA in healthy donors. Notes on the study in general: The authors assumed roughly uniform sequencing depth across donors for presence/absence analyses. Common viral pathogens seemed, in a later analysis, to connect with several of the most significant clusters.

The CDR3 has 14 amino acids. Germline loops: CDR1 LNHDA, CDR2 SQIVND (reference sequence). With 10 bases clipped from V and 2 bases from J, the junction kept 8 bases outside the gene matches. The sequenced sample was PBMCs. This receptor was taken from a man between 18 and 29 years old in good health and CMV-seronegative. The chain couples TRBV19 to TRBJ2-3, with 8 positions matching TRBD2. CDR3 nucleotides: TGTGCCACCAGGACTAGCAGGGACACAGATACGCAGTATTTT. This sequence encodes CATRTSRDTDTQYF.